The clone carrying this TCR beta chain was counted at least ten times. There were TCR beta CDR3 regions amplified from RNA transcripts. HTBI primers were employed in a first-round RT-PCR of the TCR CDR3. Via MiXCR, TCRdb re-called the multiplex PCR reads, giving one row per CDR3 protein. The sample records over 45,000 distinct CDR3 sequences, over 40% being singletons. This sample was included in a study of T cells in Graves' hyperthyroidism and ophthalmopathy. CDR3 length: 16 residues. Germline V gene data show CDR1 as SEHNR and CDR2 as FQNEAQ (reference sequence). The ends lost 4 bases at V and 2 bases at J; junction bases unmatched: 4.

The sequenced sample was blood. The V gene is TRBV7-9, the J gene TRBJ2-1; TRBD1 agrees at 11 bases. This receptor was identified in a woman aged 50 to 60 with Graves' ophthalmopathy. CDR3 protein: CASSSPGQGAYNEQFF. As DNA, the CDR3 is TGTGCCAGCAGCTCCCCGGGACAGGGGGCCTACAATGAGCAGTTCTTC.